The T cell receptor beta chain described here comes from a study of STAT5B mutations in CD4+ large granular lymphocyte leukemia. Study background: Among healthy controls, a particular HLA allele went with more CDR3 'QG' motifs. Study-wide points: No patients shared main leukemic clonotypes, though about 25% appeared at low frequency elsewhere.

The data were produced by immunoSEQ multiplex PCR, yet TCRdb's version contains in-frame clones alone and is incomplete. Among approximately 19,000 clones listed, 60% to 80% were seen once. Of note for this clone: Its target is not known.

With 3 bases clipped from V and 4 bases from J, the junction kept 6 bases outside the gene matches. CDR1 and CDR2 (germline): SGDLS, YYNGEE. This CDR3 region has 15 residues. This chain uses TRBV9 with TRBJ2-2; 7 positions match TRBD2. The material sequenced was CD4+ T cells from blood buffy coats. This TCR was recovered from a human donor in good health. CDR3 sequence (DNA): TGTGCCAGCAGCGGAACCTCTAGCGGCACCGGGGAGCTGTTTTTT. This sequence encodes CASSGTSSGTGELFF.